These 15 T cell receptor beta chains originate from one sample sequenced in a study of control samples from healthy donors and cancer patients. Only in-frame clones appear in the TCRdb table, and some are missing; sequencing was by immunoSEQ multiplex PCR. The sample contains under 150,000 clones, roughly 92% of which appear only once. The sample was blood. These receptors all come from a man aged 25-40 years in good health.

The chain has TRBV19 and TRBJ2-1, with TRBD1 identical over 7 bases. J lost 4 bases, V lost 7 bases, and 10 bases had no gene match. Germline V lookup: CDR1 LNHDA, CDR2 SQIVND (reference sequence). The CDR3 consists of 15 residues. The CDR3: CASTIGDRIYNEQFF. The DNA of the CDR3 is TGTGCCAGTACCATTGGGGACAGAATATACAATGAGCAGTTCTTC.

The rearrangement joins TRBV3-1 (or the pseudogene TRBV3-2) to TRBJ1-3; D uncertain. The CDR3 is made up of 14 amino acids. Germline V lookup: CDR1 LGHDT, CDR2 YNNKEL (reference sequence). V was pared by 1 base and J by 0 bases, with 4 bases between. This chain's CDR3 is CASSQGASGNTIYF. The DNA of the CDR3 is TGTGCCAGCAGCCAAGGTGCCTCTGGAAACACCATATATTTT.

The chain has TRBV6-5 and TRBJ2-3; perhaps TRBD1 as D (5 bases). From germline, CDR1 is MNHEY and CDR2 SVGAGI. Between the trimmed V and J ends, which lost 2 bases and 2 bases, there was a span of 11 bases. This CDR3 is built from 15 residues. The CDR3 DNA sequence: TGTGCCAGCAGTTACGGGCAGGGCCACACAGATACGCAGTATTTT. It codes for CASSYGQGHTDTQYF.

The V gene is TRBV2, the J gene TRBJ2-7; the D call may be TRBD1 or TRBD2 (5 bases each). Trimming took 4 bases from V and 5 from J, leaving 12 bases between them. CDR1 is SNHLY, CDR2 FYNNEI, per germline. This CDR3 has 13 amino acids. CDR3 loop: CASSGGTYNEQYF. The CDR3 DNA reads as TGTGCCAGCAGTGGGGGGACGTATAACGAGCAGTACTTC.

The rearrangement uses TRBV6-1 and TRBJ2-7, with D uncertain. The V gene's germline CDR1 is MNHNS and CDR2 SASEGT. The V and J ends lost 3 bases and 0 bases respectively, with 12 bases between them. The length of the CDR3 is 15 residues. As DNA, the CDR3 is TGTGCCAGCAGTGAGACGGTCACTTTCTCCTACGAGCAGTACTTC. Translation: CASSETVTFSYEQYF.

The chain is built from TRBV30 and TRBJ2-3, with TRBD2 matching 9 bases. Germline V CDR1 and CDR2: GTSNPN, SVGIG (reference sequence). The CDR3 consists of 15 residues. Trimming cost V 5 bases and J 2 bases; bases outside gene matches: 8. As DNA, the CDR3 is TGTGCCTGGGGGGGTAGCGGGAGTTACACAGATACGCAGTATTTT. Translating gives CAWGGSGSYTDTQYF.

This chain joins TRBV11-2 and TRBJ2-7; the D is unclear. This CDR3 comprises 14 residues. V lost 4 bases, J lost 3 bases, and 13 bases lay in between. Germline V gene data show CDR1 as SGHAT and CDR2 as FQNNGV. The CDR3 DNA follows: TGTGCCAGCAGCTCCCTGCTTCGGGTCTACGAGCAGTACTTC. Amino acid sequence: CASSSLLRVYEQYF.

The chain couples TRBV9 to TRBJ2-7; TRBD2 matches at 7 bases. The CDR3 contains 15 residues. With 4 bases clipped from V and 2 bases from J, the junction kept 9 bases outside the gene matches. Germline values: CDR1 SGDLS, CDR2 YYNGEE. The CDR3 nucleotides are TGTGCCAGCAGCCCTTCCCCGGGAGGAACCTACGAGCAGTACTTC. Residues: CASSPSPGGTYEQYF.

The genes are TRBV9 and TRBJ1-4; no clear D gene. The V gene lost 4 bases and the J gene lost 1 base, with 8 bases spanning the gap. This CDR3 has 14 residues. Germline assignment: CDR1 SGDLS and CDR2 YYNGEE. The CDR3 DNA follows: TGTGCCAGCAGCACGACACTAACTAATGAAAAACTGTTTTTT. Translation gives CASSTTLTNEKLFF.

This clone appeared a single time. The V and J genes are TRBV2 and TRBJ1-1; D gene ambiguous. The length of the CDR3 is 13 residues. V was pared by 6 bases and J by 1 base, with 9 bases between. Germline lookup yields CDR1 SNHLY and CDR2 FYNNEI. The CDR3 protein is CASRVSANTEAFF. The CDR3 DNA sequence: TGTGCCAGCAGGGTTTCAGCGAACACTGAAGCTTTCTTT. The full variable domain, its missing parts supplied by reference TRBV2 and TRBJ1-1, is EPEVTQTPSHQVTQMGQEVILRCVPISNHLYFYWYRQILGQKVEFLVSFYNNEISEKSEIFDDQFSVERPDGSNFTLKIRSTKLEDSAMYFCASRVSANTEAFFGQGTRLTVV.

The V and J genes are TRBV9 and TRBJ2-2; no reliable D call. Germline V lookup: CDR1 SGDLS, CDR2 YYNGEE. This CDR3 spans 14 amino acids. The V end lost 1 base, the J end lost 0 bases, and 4 bases lay between the germline ends. CDR3: CASSVSPNTGELFF. The CDR3 DNA reads TGTGCCAGCAGCGTATCCCCGAACACCGGGGAGCTGTTTTTT.

The chain combines TRBV7-9 with TRBJ1-4; unclear D gene. The CDR3 totals 13 residues. Trimming pared 5 bases from V and 8 bases from J, leaving 12 bases between. Germline CDR1 and CDR2: SEHNR and FQNEAQ (reference sequence). This chain's CDR3 is CASSRDQAEKLFF. Written as DNA, the CDR3 is TGTGCCAGCAGCCGCGATCAGGCCGAAAAACTGTTTTTT.

This clone appeared a single time. Relative to the germline gene, one junction end is altered; a read error may explain this. The V and J genes are TRBV12-3 or TRBV12-4 and TRBJ2-7; D gene uncertain. This CDR3 is built from 12 residues. The CDR3 is CASSLKSYGQYF. The CDR3 DNA reads TGTGCCAGCAGTTTAAAAAGCTACGGGCAGTACTTC.

The chain has TRBV28 and TRBJ1-2; no firm D call. The CDR3 runs 11 residues. CDR1 and CDR2 from the germline V gene are MDHEN and SYDVKM. The V end lost 8 bases, the J end lost 6 bases, and 10 bases lay between the germline ends. Here the CDR3 DNA reads TGTGCCAGCCGGACGGACGATGGCTACACCTTC. This gives the protein CASRTDDGYTF.

The genes are TRBV4-1 and TRBJ2-2; TRBD2 matches 9 bases. Trimming took 0 bases from V and 5 from J; bases not matched to a gene: 10. From germline, CDR1 is MGHRA and CDR2 YSYEKL. This CDR3 region has 18 residues. The CDR3 spells CASSQDGSSGALTGELFF. CDR3 sequence (DNA): TGCGCCAGCAGCCAAGATGGGTCTAGCGGGGCGTTAACCGGGGAGCTGTTTTTT.